This T cell receptor beta chain was observed in a study of T cells expressing NK-cell markers (TCRdb year 2020). Turning to the overall study: TCR beta-chain repertoires were profiled in sorted CD3+CD56+NKG2C+, CD3+CD56+NKG2C- and CD3+CD56-NKG2C+ T-cell subsets from several donors. Of the eight sequenced donors, seven were found to be HCMV-seropositive and one was found to be HCMV-seronegative. The eight sequenced donors were randomly selected healthy volunteers, three men and five women. Illumina HiSeq 2000/2500, MiSeq or NextSeq was used to sequence libraries as 2 x 150 bp reads.

CDR1 and CDR2 are read off the germline V gene as MGHRA and YSYEKL. Including the terminal cysteine and phenylalanine, the CDR3 comprises 16 residues. The protein alone is recorded here. To determine HCMV serostatus, a commercial ELISA kit was used to detect HCMV-specific IgG in serum. Ficoll density gradient centrifugation was used to isolate peripheral blood mononuclear cells from blood. What the research found in general, with its limitations: Those dominant clonotypes were again the most abundant among CD3+CD56-NKG2C+ cells in a few donors, at about 25-60.1%. In over 5 donors, the dominant CD3+CD56+NKG2C+ clonotypes were among the top 10 CD8+ clonotypes and accounted for about 1.0-7.5% of CD8+ T cells. Whether the expanded NKG2C-expressing T cell clones were specific for HCMV antigens was left unclear.

Sequenced on an Illumina HiSeq 2000. The TCR beta cDNA libraries were made using 5'RACE template switching, a step that added both a universal primer site and unique molecular identifiers. cDNA synthesis was primed from the TCR beta constant segment and was followed by two successive PCR amplification steps. The authors processed their data as follows. MIGEC handled demultiplexing of the reads and grouping by UMI, while MiTCR was used to assemble and quantify clonotypes. To remove erroneous sequences, TCR cDNA sequences were retained only when supported by two or more reads. Downstream repertoire analysis used the tcR package, and clonotypes were matched across fractions by CDR3 nucleotide sequence plus V segment. VDJmatch was used to annotate antigen specificity against VDJdb, with one amino acid substitution allowed in CDR3. Once TCRdb had reprocessed the reads, it stored one entry per CDR3 protein sequence and supplied no DNA. The authors' filters were not applied to this entry. This specimen's table enumerates about 460,000 distinct CDR3 sequences. In total, the top ten clones hold 1.4% of the sample.

About this clonotype: Its antigen is not yet known.

This receptor was obtained from a woman aged 50 to 60 in good health. Donor details come from another sample of the same person, matched by shared clones. The sequenced sample consisted of blood T cells: a sorted CD56 or NKG2C T cell subset, CD4+ or CD8+ T cells, or bulk PBMC T cells (not recorded which). This chain is built from TRBV4-1 and TRBJ2-2; the D gene TCRdb calls, TRBD2, cannot be checked with no DNA. CDR3 loop: CASSHIGLQNTGELFF.